This T cell receptor (beta chain) was found in a study of blood T cell repertoires in COVID-19. Per the authors' pipeline: Reference gene primer amplification gave nucleated cell count estimates. Produced via immunoSEQ multiplex PCR; TCRdb's table is partial and in-frame only. That table gives V, J and clone size, and the DNA gave D and trimming. Here the sample spans fewer than 200,000 clones, roughly 80% being singletons. Germline CDR1 is LGHNA and CDR2 is YSLEER. There are 16 residues in the CDR3. The trim removed 4 bases at V and 5 bases at J, leaving 7 bases unmatched. Seattle's enrolled individuals joined amid active infection and were then monitored longitudinally.

Sequencing was done on a sample of peripheral blood. The chain combines TRBV4-3 with TRBJ2-1, with 11 bases aligning to TRBD1. This receptor was obtained from a woman older than 75 with COVID-19, enrolled during active disease. The CDR3 spells CASSLRDRGSNNEQFF. The CDR3 nucleotides read TGCGCCAGCAGCCTCCGGGACAGGGGGTCTAACAATGAGCAGTTCTTC.